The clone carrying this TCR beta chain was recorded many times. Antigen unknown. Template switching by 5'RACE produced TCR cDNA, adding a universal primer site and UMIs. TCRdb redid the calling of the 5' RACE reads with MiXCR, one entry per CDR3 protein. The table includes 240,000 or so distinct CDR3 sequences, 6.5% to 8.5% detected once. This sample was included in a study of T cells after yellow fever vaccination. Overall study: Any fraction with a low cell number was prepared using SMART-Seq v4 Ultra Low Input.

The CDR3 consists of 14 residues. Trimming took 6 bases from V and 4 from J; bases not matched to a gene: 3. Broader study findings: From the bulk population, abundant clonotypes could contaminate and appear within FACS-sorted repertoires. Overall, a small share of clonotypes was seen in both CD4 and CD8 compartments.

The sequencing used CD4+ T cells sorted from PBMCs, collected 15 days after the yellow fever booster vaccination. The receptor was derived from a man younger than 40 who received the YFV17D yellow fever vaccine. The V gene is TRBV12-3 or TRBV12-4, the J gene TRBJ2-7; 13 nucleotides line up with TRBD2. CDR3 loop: CASRLAGGPYEQYF. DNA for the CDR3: TGTGCCAGCAGACTAGCGGGAGGGCCGTACGAGCAGTACTTC.